The sequence of this TCR beta chain was determined in a study of early T cells in non-severe SARS-CoV-2 infection (dated by TCRdb to the early 2020s). Background on the whole study: Because TCR sequencing relied on bulk RNA taken from unsorted whole blood, pairing of alpha and beta chains was not possible.

Findings and caveats that apply to the study as a whole: VDJdb matching was skewed toward anti-spike CD8 responses, so virus-specific expansions were likely underestimated and private and CD4 specificities were missed.

CDR1 and CDR2 are read off the germline V gene as SQVTM and ANQGSEA. V is reduced by 6 bases and J by 4 bases, leaving a spacing of 13 bases between them. Including the terminal cysteine and phenylalanine, the CDR3 comprises 13 residues. Solely the CDR3 DNA is kept, with 39 bases framed from the first base. Preparation of the library involved 5' RACE. Data came from a NextSeq 500. To correct for sequencing error and PCR bias, the TCR library protocol tagged individual cDNA molecules with unique molecular identifiers. Sequencing covered both TCR alpha and beta chains, and within each sample the abundances of alpha and beta sequences were tightly co-correlated. Per the original workflow: V gene, J gene and CDR3 annotation of TCR sequences was performed with Decombinator V4. Expanded TCRs were defined as changing significantly between any two time points under a Poisson model with p below 0.0001. TCR abundances were normalised to the total number of TCRs sequenced in each sample and reported as counts per million. TRAV1-2 paired with TRAJ12, TRAJ20 or TRAJ33 defined MAIT TCRs, while TRAV10 paired with TRAJ18 defined iNKT TCRs. VDJdb, accessed on 1 November 2021, was searched for TCRs annotated for CMV, EBV and SARS-CoV-2, and TCRs annotated for more than one antigen were excluded. TCRdb itself trimmed the public reads at Q25 with fastp, ran MiXCR and retained productive beta chains. One record per CDR3 amino acid sequence lists the most common genes and DNA. For this entry, the V and J calls and clone size follow TCRdb and not the study's own pipeline. The sample contains 80,000 to 100,000 distinct CDR3 sequences, around an eighth of them found a single time. 6.5% of the sample lies in the top ten.

This clonotype came up a few times. Which antigen it targets is not known. Nothing much larger sits one base from this clone, and base qualities are not available. This was a case-control study nested in a cohort of healthcare workers in London, UK, who had nasopharyngeal swab PCR tests and blood samples taken every week. Healthcare workers were recruited during the week of the UK lockdown, between 23 and 31 March 2020, and followed weekly for up to about 16 weeks. This receptor was identified in an adult who was a healthcare worker with PCR-confirmed SARS-CoV-2 infection or an uninfected control (not recorded which). The V gene is TRBV29-1 and the J gene is TRBJ1-5, with TRBD1 tentatively as D gene (5 bases match). The specimen was whole blood. The sequenced DNA: TGCAGCGTGACCGACAGTTATAATCAGCCCCAGCATTTT. Translated, this is CSVTDSYNQPQHF.